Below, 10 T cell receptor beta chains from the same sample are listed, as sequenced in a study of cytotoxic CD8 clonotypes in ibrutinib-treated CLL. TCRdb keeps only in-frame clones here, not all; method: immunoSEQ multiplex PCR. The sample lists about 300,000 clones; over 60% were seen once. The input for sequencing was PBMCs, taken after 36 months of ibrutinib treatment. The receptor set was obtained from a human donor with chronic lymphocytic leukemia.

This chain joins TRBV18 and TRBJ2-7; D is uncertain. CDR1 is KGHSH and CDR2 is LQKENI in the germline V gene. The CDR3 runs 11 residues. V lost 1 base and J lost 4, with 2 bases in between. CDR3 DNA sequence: TGTGCCAGCTCACCACAGTACGAGCAGTACTTC. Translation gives CASSPQYEQYF.

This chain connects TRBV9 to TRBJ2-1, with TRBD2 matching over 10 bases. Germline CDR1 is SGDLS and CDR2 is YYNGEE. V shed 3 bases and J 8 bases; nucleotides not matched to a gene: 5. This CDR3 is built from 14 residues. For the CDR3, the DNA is TGTGCCAGCAGCGCCGGGACTAGCGTCCATGAGCAGTTCTTC. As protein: CASSAGTSVHEQFF.

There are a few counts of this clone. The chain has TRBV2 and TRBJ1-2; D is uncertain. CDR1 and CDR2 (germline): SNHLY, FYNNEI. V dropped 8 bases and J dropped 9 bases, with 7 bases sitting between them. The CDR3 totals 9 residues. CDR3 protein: CASGLSYTF. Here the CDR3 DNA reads TGTGCCAGCGGTCTGAGCTACACCTTC.

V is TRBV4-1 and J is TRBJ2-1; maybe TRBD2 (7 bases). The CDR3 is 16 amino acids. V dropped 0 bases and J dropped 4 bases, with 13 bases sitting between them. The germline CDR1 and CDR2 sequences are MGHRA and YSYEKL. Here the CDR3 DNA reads TGCGCCAGCAGCCAAGATCGGCGGGGGCTATACAATGAGCAGTTCTTC. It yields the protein CASSQDRRGLYNEQFF.

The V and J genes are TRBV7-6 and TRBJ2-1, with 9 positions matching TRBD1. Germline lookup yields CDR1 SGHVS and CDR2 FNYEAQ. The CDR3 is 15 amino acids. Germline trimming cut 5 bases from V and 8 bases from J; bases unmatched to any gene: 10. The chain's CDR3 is CASSPRPGQGYEQFF. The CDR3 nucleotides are TGTGCCAGCAGCCCTCGGCCGGGACAGGGCTATGAGCAGTTCTTC.

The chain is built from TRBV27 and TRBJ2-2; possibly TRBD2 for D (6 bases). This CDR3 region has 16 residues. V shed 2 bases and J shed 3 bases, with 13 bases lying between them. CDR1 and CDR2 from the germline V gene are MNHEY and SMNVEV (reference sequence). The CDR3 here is CASSLGLWEDTGELFF. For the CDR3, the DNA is TGTGCCAGCAGTTTAGGCCTTTGGGAGGACACCGGGGAGCTGTTTTTT.

The CDR3 here is CSGRGPNTHNEQFF. CDR3 in DNA: TGCAGCGGCCGCGGACCGAATACCCACAATGAGCAGTTCTTC. The J gene is TRBJ2-1, the V gene TRBV29-1, with D unresolved. This CDR3 contains 14 residues. Trimming removed 7 bases at V and 5 bases at J, with 18 bases between. Germline CDR1 and CDR2: SQVTM and ANQGSEA.

Here the CDR3 reads CAISPGQGVHEQYF. The CDR3 DNA follows: TGTGCCATCAGTCCCGGACAGGGCGTCCACGAGCAGTACTTC. The chain carries TRBV10-3 and TRBJ2-7, with TRBD1 matching over 8 bases. The germline V gene has CDR1 ENHRY and CDR2 SYGVKD. The CDR3 extends over 14 amino acids. V trimming: 5 bases; J trimming: 5 bases; junction bases outside the gene matches: 8.

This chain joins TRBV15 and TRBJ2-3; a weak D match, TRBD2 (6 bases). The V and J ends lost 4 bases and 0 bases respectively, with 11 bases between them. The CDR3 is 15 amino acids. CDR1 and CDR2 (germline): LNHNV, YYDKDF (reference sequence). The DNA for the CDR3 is TGTGCCACCAGCACGGCGGGGTCTAGCACAGATACGCAGTATTTT. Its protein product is CATSTAGSSTDTQYF.

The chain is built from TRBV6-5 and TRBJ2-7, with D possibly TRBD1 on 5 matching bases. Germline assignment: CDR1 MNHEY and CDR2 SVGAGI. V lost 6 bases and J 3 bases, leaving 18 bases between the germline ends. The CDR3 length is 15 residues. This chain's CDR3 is CASSPRYVDSYEQYF. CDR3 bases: TGTGCCAGCAGCCCGAGATATGTCGACAGCTACGAGCAGTACTTC.